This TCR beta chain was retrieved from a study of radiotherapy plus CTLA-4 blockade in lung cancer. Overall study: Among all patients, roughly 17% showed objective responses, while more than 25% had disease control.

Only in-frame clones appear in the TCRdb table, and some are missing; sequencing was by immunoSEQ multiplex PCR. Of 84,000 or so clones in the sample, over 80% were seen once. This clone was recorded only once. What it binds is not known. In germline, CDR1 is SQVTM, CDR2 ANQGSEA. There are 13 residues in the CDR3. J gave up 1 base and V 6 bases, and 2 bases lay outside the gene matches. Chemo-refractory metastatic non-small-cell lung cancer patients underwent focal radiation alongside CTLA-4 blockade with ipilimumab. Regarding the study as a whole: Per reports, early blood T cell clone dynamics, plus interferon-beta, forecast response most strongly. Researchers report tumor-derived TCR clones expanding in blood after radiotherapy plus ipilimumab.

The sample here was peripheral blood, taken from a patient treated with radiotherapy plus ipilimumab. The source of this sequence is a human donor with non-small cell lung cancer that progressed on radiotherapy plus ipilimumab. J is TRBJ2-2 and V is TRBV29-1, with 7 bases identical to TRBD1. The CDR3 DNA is TGCAGCGTACGGGACAGGAACACCGGGGAGCTGTTTTTT. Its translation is CSVRDRNTGELFF.